This T cell receptor (beta chain) was observed in a study of T-cell reconstitution after alpha-beta-depleted transplantation in children (TCRdb year 2016). Regarding the study in general: Using TCR repertoire profiling, the study followed T-cell immune reconstitution in a quantitative way in children after TCRalphabeta/CD19-depleted allogeneic hematopoietic cell transplantation. General conclusions and limits of the study: In some patients, the high TCRbeta diversity seen at day 60 was put down to recipient T cells and intrathymic progenitors that had survived conditioning. Over the following months the frequencies of hyperexpanded clones went down, and after one year T-cell counts and TCRbeta diversity were mostly credited to newly produced T cells. Apparently early alphabetaT-cell count recovery about two months after transplant reportedly relied on only several hundred rapidly expanded clones derived from non-depleted graft cells.

This clonotype was recorded at least ten times. Its binding antigen is unknown. Base qualities are not provided; no much larger clone lies one nucleotide away. Germline trimming amounts to 4 bases on V and 7 bases on J, with 15 as the count of junction bases outside the gene matches. Measured from the cysteine to the phenylalanine, the CDR3 is 15 residues long. The sequence is cut down to CDR3 DNA, 45 bases in frame from base 1. The germline V gene yields SQVTM for CDR1 and ANQGSEA for CDR2. In light of the paper, this sample's treatment or condition label describes: allogeneic hematopoietic cell transplantation with graft depleted of TCRalphabeta T cells and CD19 B cells. Transplant recipients were children who received TCRalphabeta/CD19-depleted allogeneic hematopoietic cell grafts. The library was built by means of PCR. Sequenced using an Illumina HiSeq 2500. To normalize quantification of the TCRbeta repertoire, the TCR libraries were built with molecular barcoding that relied on unique molecular identifiers. The raw public reads went through TCRdb reprocessing: fastp at Q25, MiXCR clone calling, in-frame beta chains kept. Identical CDR3 proteins give one entry, which carries the most common genes and DNA. For this sample there are about 900,000 distinct CDR3 sequences; about 26% appear just once. The top ten clones comprise about 28% of the sample.

The source material was PBMCs, mostly from graft donor cells, sampled 360 days after TCRalphabeta/CD19-depleted stem cell transplant. This chain is built from TRBV29-1 and TRBJ2-7; the junction holds 8 bases that match TRBD1. This clonotype was obtained from a boy under two years old who had a stem cell transplant for SCID, so the T cells may come from the graft donor. The CDR3 here reads CSVVIRGQGRREQYF. At the DNA level, the sequence is TGCAGCGTTGTTATCCGAGGACAGGGAAGGAGGGAGCAGTACTTC.